A selection of T cell receptor beta chains follows, all from one sample in a study of T cell responses to AZD1222 COVID-19 vaccine. The repertoire was sequenced with immunoSEQ multiplex PCR; TCRdb's copy has only in-frame clones and lacks some. The sample records about 90,000 clones, roughly 86% being singletons. This specimen was peripheral blood, taken on day 0 of AZD1222 vaccination. These receptors came from an adult in good health. Both conserved end residues are part of each CDR3. The D gene is left open where the match is weak. Clone size, where shown, is once, few, many, or a class for clones that have expanded.

j_gene	v_gene	abundance	d_gene	CDR3aa	CDR3nt
TRBJ2-1	TRBV27	-	TRBD1	CASRPGQSSYNEQFF	TGTGCCAGCAGACCGGGACAGTCCTCCTACAATGAGCAGTTCTTC
TRBJ1-2	TRBV19	-	-	CASGIRPGSLPANYGYTF	TGTGCCAGTGGCATCCGACCAGGTTCTTTACCAGCTAACTATGGCTACACCTTC
TRBJ2-1	TRBV10-3	-	-	CAISDAGGFDEQFF	TGTGCCATCAGTGACGCAGGAGGGTTCGATGAGCAGTTCTTC
TRBJ2-1	TRBV9	few	TRBD2	CASSVSGGSRNEQFF	TGTGCCAGCAGCGTATCCGGCGGGAGCAGAAATGAGCAGTTCTTC
TRBJ2-3	TRBV27	-	-	CASSFPRTDTQYF	TGTGCCAGCAGTTTTCCCCGCACAGATACGCAGTATTTT
TRBJ1-3	TRBV28	-	-	CASRGSTGNTIYF	TGTGCCAGCAGGGGTAGCACTGGAAACACCATATATTTT
TRBJ2-2	TRBV7-7	-	TRBD1	CASSQTGGMVTGELFF	TGTGCCAGCAGCCAGACAGGGGGCATGGTCACCGGGGAGCTGTTTTTT
TRBJ2-1	TRBV28	once	-	CASYYGGSSYNEQFF	TGTGCCAGCTACTACGGGGGAAGCTCCTACAATGAGCAGTTCTTC
TRBJ2-7	TRBV11-3	-	-	CASSLGYGSEQYF	TGTGCCAGCAGCTTAGGTTATGGCAGCGAGCAGTACTTC
TRBJ1-5	TRBV6-1	once	-	CASSETGNQPQHF	TGTGCCAGCAGTGAAACCGGGAATCAGCCCCAGCATTTT
TRBJ1-5	TRBV27	once	TRBD1	CASSTGGFNQPQHF	TGTGCCAGCAGCACAGGGGGCTTCAATCAGCCCCAGCATTTT
TRBJ1-2	TRBV30	-	TRBD1	CAWSPQGRGYTF	TGTGCCTGGAGTCCACAGGGGCGCGGCTACACCTTC
TRBJ2-3	TRBV6-2/TRBV6-3	-	TRBD2	CASSTGLAIATDTQYF	TGTGCCAGCAGCACCGGACTAGCGATAGCCACAGATACGCAGTATTTT